This T cell receptor (beta chain) was captured by sequencing in a study of T cells after yellow fever vaccination. Ten or more counts support this clonotype. TCRdb analysed the 5' RACE reads with MiXCR anew, one entry per CDR3 protein. This sample has about 510,000 distinct CDR3 sequences, with roughly 22% found just once. The CDR3 has 14 residues. Trimming pared 0 bases from V and 6 bases from J, leaving 10 bases between. In germline, CDR1 is MNHEY, CDR2 SVGAGI. This chain joins TRBV6-5 and TRBJ2-3; D possibly uses TRBD1 or TRBD2 (6 bases each). The specimen comprised PBMCs, sampled approximately 20 days after the first yellow fever vaccination. This receptor was obtained from a man younger than 35 who received the YFV17D yellow fever vaccine. DNA for the CDR3: TGTGCCAGCAGTTACTCGGGGGGCGCCGATACGCAGTATTTT. It translates to CASSYSGGADTQYF.